Shown below are 9 T cell receptor beta chains from a single sample sequenced in a study of shared T cell receptors in the human thymus (dated by TCRdb to the early 2020s). Library preparation employed the immunoSEQ multiplex PCR assay. TCRdb carries this immuneACCESS record with in-frame sequences only. Its versions omit some clonotypes, under half of them owing to an unresolved V gene in the studies checked, with the rest unexplained. A total of hundreds of thousands of clones appear in this sample, about 90% of them only once. Of the sample, roughly 0.0094% is held by the ten largest clones. This sample also belongs to another study, concerning human thymus T cells.

Sequenced: thymocytes. The receptors come from a boy in the first two years of life with a congenital heart defect. Donor details come from another sample of the same person, matched by shared clones.

The chain uses TRBV30 and TRBJ2-7; 8 positions agree with TRBD1. The CDR3 loop spans 15 amino acids. Germline V gene data show CDR1 as GTSNPN and CDR2 as SVGIG (reference sequence). The trim removed 7 bases at V and 0 bases at J, leaving 11 bases unmatched. In nucleotides, the CDR3 is TGTGCCTCGACGACATGGACAGGGCTCTCCTACGAGCAGTACTTC. It specifies CASTTWTGLSYEQYF.

This chain uses TRBV2 with TRBJ1-2; TRBD1 aligns across 7 bases. Per the germline V gene, CDR1 is SNHLY and CDR2 is FYNNEI. This CDR3 is built from 16 residues. Trimming cost V 5 bases and J 4 bases; bases outside gene matches: 13. The CDR3 DNA is TGTGCCAGCAGTATCACTTCTACAGGGGTTGCCTATGGCTACACCTTC. This translates into CASSITSTGVAYGYTF.

This chain joins TRBV5-1 and TRBJ2-7, with D maybe TRBD1 (5 bases). The V gene lost 7 bases and the J gene lost 3 bases, with 8 bases spanning the gap. Germline CDR1 and CDR2: SGHRS and YFSETQ. CDR3 size: 11 residues. The CDR3 coding sequence is TGCGCCAGCGGGGCCGGCTACGAGCAGTACTTC. Translated, it gives CASGAGYEQYF.

Comment on this clone: The junction departs from the called germline gene at one end, perhaps through a read error. The chain joins TRBV7-7 to TRBJ2-5, with D uncertain. TRBJ2-7 explains the end of the DNA better; the J call may be wrong. This CDR3 contains 16 residues. Germline CDR1 and CDR2: SSHAT and FNYEAQ (reference sequence). The CDR3 DNA follows: TGTGCCAGCAGCATAGCCCTGTTTCCCCCTGCATACGAGCAGTACTTC. Translation gives CASSIALFPPAYEQYF.

This clone was counted a single time. CDR3 coding DNA: TGTGCCAGCAGCATTGGTTTTTCGACTCATAGCAATCAGCCCCAGCATTTT. Encoded protein: CASSIGFSTHSNQPQHF. This sequence joins TRBV5-5 and TRBJ1-5; no reliable D call. The length of the CDR3 is 17 residues. The V end was cut by 4 bases, the J end by 0 bases, with 17 bases between. Germline CDR1 and CDR2: SGHKS and YYEKEE (reference sequence).

The gene calls are TRBV11-2 and TRBJ2-5; 7 nucleotides match TRBD2. Germline assignment: CDR1 SGHAT and CDR2 FQNNGV. This CDR3 is 15 amino acids long. Trimming at V came to 5 bases and at J to 5 bases, leaving 11 bases not matched to a gene. Here the CDR3 reads CASSIRLAAGETQYF. The CDR3 DNA is TGTGCCAGCAGCATCCGACTAGCAGCGGGGGAGACCCAGTACTTC. Together with reference TRBV11-2 and TRBJ2-5, the CDR3 gives the full variable domain: EAGVAQSPRYKIIEKRQSVAFWCNPISGHATLYWYQQILGQGPKLLIQFQNNGVVDDSQLPKDRFSAERLKGVDSTLKIQPAKLEDSAVYLCASSIRLAAGETQYFGPGTRLLVL.

The chain recombines TRBV10-3 with TRBJ1-2, with 7 nucleotides matching TRBD1. The CDR3 length is 16 residues. The J segment lost 3 bases and the V segment lost 0 bases, leaving 7 bases of the junction unmatched. Germline lookup yields CDR1 ENHRY and CDR2 SYGVKD. CDR3: CAISESLRGLYYGYTF. Here the CDR3 DNA reads TGTGCCATCAGTGAGTCCTTGAGGGGGCTATACTATGGCTACACCTTC.

The chain uses TRBV7-2 and TRBJ2-5; D possibly corresponds to TRBD2 (7 bases). The germline gives CDR1 SGHTA, CDR2 FQGNSA. V was cut by 5 bases and J by 2 bases, with 18 bases left in between. This CDR3 comprises 16 residues. The CDR3, as DNA: TGTGCCAGCAGCCTCCAGGTGGGGAGGGGGCAAGAGACCCAGTACTTC. Amino acid sequence: CASSLQVGRGQETQYF.

This chain joins TRBV5-1 and TRBJ2-5; tentatively, D is TRBD1 (5 bases). The DNA end lines up better with TRBJ2-7; the J call may be wrong. Germline V gene sequence: CDR1 SGHRS, CDR2 YFSETQ. The CDR3 extends over 13 amino acids. CDR3 nucleotide sequence: TGCGCCAGCAGCTCGGACATGTACTACGAGCAGTACTTC. This translates into CASSSDMYYEQYF.